This T cell receptor (beta chain) is from a study of blood T cell repertoires in COVID-19 (dated by TCRdb to 2020 to 2021). Describing the broader study: The collaborator samples originated in the United States, Italy and Spain and spanned the acute and convalescent phases of COVID-19. The material from the prospective study consisted of cDNA or gDNA derived from T cells, B-cell-depleted T cells, or PBMCs. Subjects who had been exposed to COVID-19, were actively infected with it, or had recovered from it provided the deeply sampled blood TCRbeta repertoires that made up the dataset. The repertoires were released in a freely available public database intended as a resource for research on the immune response to SARS-CoV-2. Samples came from the ongoing ImmuneRACE study (first 160 participants) plus 1,254 subjects from 6 global collaborators. Sample metadata almost always included a de-identified subject ID, COVID-19 status, age in years and sex. HLA class I and class II types, where available, came from metadata supplied by the sample provider rather than from assay-based typing.

With regard to this clone: The antigen this receptor binds is unknown. Per-base qualities were not stored, and no clone one base away is much larger.

The investigation overall reported the following: Clinical and demographic metadata were provided uncurated, with the amount varying by source and participant.

Based on the germline V gene (reference sequence), the CDR1 and CDR2 sequences are GTSNPN and SVGIG. Clipping removes 0 bases from V and 8 bases from J, with 6 as the unmatched junction base count. From cysteine to phenylalanine, the CDR3 is 14 amino acids long. The CDR3 DNA has 42 bases and is translated from base 1. One collaborating source in Seattle enrolled patients during active infection and followed them longitudinally through the course of disease. Whole blood was collected in K2EDTA tubes by collaborating institutions according to the institutions' own protocols. For TCRbeta analysis, collaborator samples were shipped as frozen whole blood, as isolated PBMCs, or as DNA extracted from either sample type. TCRbeta CDR3 regions were amplified from genomic DNA by means of the immunoSEQ Assay, a bias-controlled multiplex PCR. Regarding the original processing steps: The number of nucleated cells in each sample was estimated from the amplification of reference gene primers within the assay. To quantify the absolute abundance of each unique TCRbeta CDR3 rearrangement, sequence reads were collapsed and filtered. For each sample, productive Simpson clonality was calculated by taking the square root of Simpson's diversity index across productive rearrangements. The table was pulled from immuneACCESS by TCRdb, which kept in-frame rearrangements only. Such tables lose some clones; where checked, under half of the loss comes from unresolved V genes, and the rest has no known cause. The V and J calls and clone size come from that table; D and trimming were worked out from the DNA. Here the sample has about 130,000 clones; roughly 77% occur a single time. The ten largest clones represent roughly 5.2% of the sample.

Recombination connected TRBV30 to TRBJ1-4; 7 of the junction bases match TRBD1. This TCR was sampled from a woman in her 70s with COVID-19, enrolled during active disease. Sequenced input: peripheral blood. The DNA is TGTGCCTGGAGTGTGAAGGGGGCAGGGGAAAAACTGTTTTTT. Its translation is CAWSVKGAGEKLFF.